This TCR beta chain was sequenced for a study of OX40 agonist ivuxolimab in advanced cancers. A note on the overall study: The costimulatory receptor OX40 (CD134) was targeted by ivuxolimab, a fully human IgG2 agonistic monoclonal antibody. Prior anti-PD-1, anti-PD-L1 or anti-CTLA-4 therapy was permitted, and checkpoint inhibitors had been received by less than 45% of dose-escalation patients. The paper describes the monotherapy dose-escalation part (N of about 52 patients) of the phase I trial of ivuxolimab. Partial responses occurred in three dose-escalation patients: two with cutaneous melanoma and one with hepatocellular carcinoma. Intravenous ivuxolimab was administered to patients every 2 weeks at six dose levels: 0.01, 0.1, 0.3, 1.5, 3 and 10 mg/kg. In the dose-escalation cohort, 82.7% of patients were male, and the mean age was approximately 60 years, with a range of roughly 20 to 80. Peripheral TCRbeta sequencing aimed to test whether ivuxolimab altered TCR sequence diversity and caused clonal T-cell expansion. Of the approximately 54 dose-escalation patients, hepatocellular carcinoma was present in about 20, melanoma in some 15, renal cell carcinoma in 9 and head and neck cancer in 9.

Genomic DNA was isolated from the sorted cells so that the TCRbeta CDR3 region could be sequenced. The immunoSEQ Assay was used to sequence the TCRbeta CDR3 regions. Sourced from immuneACCESS, this table was stored by TCRdb with only in-frame sequences that have V and J called. A share of the clones is absent; for the studies checked, an unresolved V gene accounts for under half, and the remainder has no known explanation. A total of about 76,000 clones appear in this sample, 70% to 90% of them only once. 1.5% to 2% of the sample belongs to the ten largest clones. Overall results and qualifications from the work: Clonal expansion of both CD4+ and CD8+ blood T cells was observed from baseline to week 6 at doses 0.1 to 3.0 mg/kg. In partial responders in the 0.1-3.0 mg/kg groups, normalized peripheral clonal expansion was found to be among the lowest, especially among CD8+ T cells. After ivuxolimab, CD8+ T cells had more expanded clones than CD4+ T cells on average. The antigen specificity of the peripheral T cells that underwent clonal expansion was not determined. Low levels of normalized T-cell clonal expansion were also shown by some nonresponding patients.

The germline V gene specifies MNHNS as CDR1 and SASEGT as CDR2. The V and J ends are trimmed by 8 bases and 8 bases, leaving 9 bases between them. Spanning cysteine to phenylalanine, the CDR3 consists of 10 amino acids. The entry retains the CDR3 DNA only, 30 bases that are in frame from base 1. Patients with a history of autoimmune disease or receiving systemic immunosuppression were excluded from the trial. In every dose cohort, peripheral blood was drawn for TCR sequencing at baseline, cycle 4 day 1, and cycle 7 day 1. Samples came from an open-label, multicenter, first-in-human phase I dose-escalation trial of ivuxolimab. Adults with locally advanced or metastatic melanoma, renal cell carcinoma, hepatocellular carcinoma or head and neck squamous cell carcinoma were enrolled in the trial. CD4+ and CD8+ T cells were sorted separately from peripheral blood before TCR sequencing. Concerning this clone: Its recognized antigen is unknown. No much larger clone exists at a distance of one base, and base qualities are not known.

The source was CD4+ or CD8+ T cells sorted from blood, collected in a trial of the OX40 agonist ivuxolimab. The rearranged chain carries TRBV6-1 and TRBJ1-2, with the identity of the D gene unclear. This receptor was taken from an adult with an advanced solid tumor such as melanoma, head and neck, liver or kidney cancer. The CDR3 protein sequence reads: CASGVRGYTF. The bases read TGTGCCAGCGGGGTGAGAGGCTACACCTTC.